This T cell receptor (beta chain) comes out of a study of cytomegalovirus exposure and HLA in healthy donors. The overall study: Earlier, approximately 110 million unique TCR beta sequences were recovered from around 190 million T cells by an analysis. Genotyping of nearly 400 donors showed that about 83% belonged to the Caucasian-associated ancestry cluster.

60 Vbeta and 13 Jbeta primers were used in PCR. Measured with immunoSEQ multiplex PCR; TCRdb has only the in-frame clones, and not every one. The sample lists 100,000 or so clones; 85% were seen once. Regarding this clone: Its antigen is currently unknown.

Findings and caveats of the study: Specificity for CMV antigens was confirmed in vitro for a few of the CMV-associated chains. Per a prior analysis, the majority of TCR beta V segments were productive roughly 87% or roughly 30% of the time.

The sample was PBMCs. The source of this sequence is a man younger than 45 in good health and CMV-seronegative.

CDR3 loop: CASSLVSGSADTQYF. The CDR3 DNA sequence: TGCGCCAGCAGCTTGGTTAGCGGGAGCGCAGATACGCAGTATTTT. V is TRBV5-1 and J is TRBJ2-3; TRBD2 matches at 9 bases. Germline V gene lookup returns CDR1 SGHRS and CDR2 YFSETQ. The CDR3 has 15 amino acids. Trimming took 0 bases from V and 4 from J; bases not matched to a gene: 3. Full variable domain (outside the CDR3, taken from reference TRBV5-1 and TRBJ2-3): KAGVTQTPRYLIKTRGQQVTLSCSPISGHRSVSWYQQTPGQGLQFLFEYFSETQRNKGNFPGRFSGRQFSNSRSEMNVSTLELGDSALYLCASSLVSGSADTQYFGPGTRLTVL.